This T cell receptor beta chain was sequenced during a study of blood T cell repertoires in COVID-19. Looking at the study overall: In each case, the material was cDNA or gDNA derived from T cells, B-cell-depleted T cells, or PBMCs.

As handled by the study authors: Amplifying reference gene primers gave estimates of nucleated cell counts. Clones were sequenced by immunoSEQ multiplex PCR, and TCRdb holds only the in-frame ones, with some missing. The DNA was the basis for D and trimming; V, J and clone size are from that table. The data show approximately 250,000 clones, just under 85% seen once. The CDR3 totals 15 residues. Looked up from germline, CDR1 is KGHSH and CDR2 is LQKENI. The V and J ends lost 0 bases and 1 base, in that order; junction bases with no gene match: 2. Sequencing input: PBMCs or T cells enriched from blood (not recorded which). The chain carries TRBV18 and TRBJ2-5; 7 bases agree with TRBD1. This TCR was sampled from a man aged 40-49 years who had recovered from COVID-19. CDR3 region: CASSPPGGLQETQYF. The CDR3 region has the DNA TGTGCCAGCTCACCACCAGGGGGCCTCCAAGAGACCCAGTACTTC.